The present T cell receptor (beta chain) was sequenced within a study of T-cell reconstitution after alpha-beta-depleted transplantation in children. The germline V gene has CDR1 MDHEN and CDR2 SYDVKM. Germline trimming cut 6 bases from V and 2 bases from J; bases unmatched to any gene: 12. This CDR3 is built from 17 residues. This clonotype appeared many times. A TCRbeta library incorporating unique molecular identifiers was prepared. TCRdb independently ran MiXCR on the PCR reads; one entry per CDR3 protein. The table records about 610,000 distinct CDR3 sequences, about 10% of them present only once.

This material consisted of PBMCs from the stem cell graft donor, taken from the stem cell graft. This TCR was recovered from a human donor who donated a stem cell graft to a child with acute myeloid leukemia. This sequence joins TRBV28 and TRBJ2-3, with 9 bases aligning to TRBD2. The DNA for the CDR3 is TGTGCCAGCAGCTCCCCGGGGAGCGGGAGGATCACAGATACGCAGTATTTT. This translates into CASSSPGSGRITDTQYF.